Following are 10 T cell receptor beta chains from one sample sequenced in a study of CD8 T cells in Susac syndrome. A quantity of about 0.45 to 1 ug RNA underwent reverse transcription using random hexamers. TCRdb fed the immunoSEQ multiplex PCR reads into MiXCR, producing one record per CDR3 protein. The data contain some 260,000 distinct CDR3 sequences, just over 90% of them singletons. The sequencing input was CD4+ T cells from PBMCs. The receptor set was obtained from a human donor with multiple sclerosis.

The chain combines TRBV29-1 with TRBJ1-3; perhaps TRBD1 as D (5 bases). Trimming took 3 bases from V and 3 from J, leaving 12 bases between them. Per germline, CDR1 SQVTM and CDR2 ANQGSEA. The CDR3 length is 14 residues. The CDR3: CSVEEGRGGNTIYF. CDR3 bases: TGCAGCGTTGAGGAGGGGAGAGGTGGAAACACCATATATTTT. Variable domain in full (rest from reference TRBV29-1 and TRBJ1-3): SAVISQKPSRDICQRGTSLTIQCQVDSQVTMMFWYRQQPGQSLTLIATANQGSEATYESGFVIDKFPISRPNLTFSTLTVSNMSPEDSSIYLCSVEEGRGGNTIYFGEGSWLTVV.

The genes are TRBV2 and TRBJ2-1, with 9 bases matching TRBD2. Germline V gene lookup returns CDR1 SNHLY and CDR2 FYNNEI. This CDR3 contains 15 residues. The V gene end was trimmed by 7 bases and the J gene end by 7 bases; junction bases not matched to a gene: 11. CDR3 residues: CASKRASGVGNEQFF. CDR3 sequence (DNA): TGTGCCAGCAAAAGGGCTAGCGGGGTGGGTAATGAGCAGTTCTTC.

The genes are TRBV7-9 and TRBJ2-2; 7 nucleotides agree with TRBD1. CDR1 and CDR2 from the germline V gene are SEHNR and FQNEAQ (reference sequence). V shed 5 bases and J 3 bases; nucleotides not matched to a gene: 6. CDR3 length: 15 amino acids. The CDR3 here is CASSPGDRHTGELFF. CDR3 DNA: TGTGCCAGCAGCCCTGGGGACAGACACACCGGGGAGCTGTTTTTT.

The CDR3 sequence: CASSQSPGSSGNTIYF. In nucleotides, the CDR3 is TGCGCCAGCAGCCAATCCCCAGGCAGCTCTGGAAACACCATATATTTT. The chain links TRBV4-1 to TRBJ1-3; no clear D. The V and J ends lost 2 bases and 0 bases respectively, with 11 bases between them. The CDR3 sequence is 16 residues long. Germline V lookup: CDR1 MGHRA, CDR2 YSYEKL.

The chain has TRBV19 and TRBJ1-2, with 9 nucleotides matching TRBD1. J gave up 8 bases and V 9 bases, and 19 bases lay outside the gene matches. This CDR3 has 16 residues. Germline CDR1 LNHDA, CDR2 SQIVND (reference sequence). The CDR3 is CASSKLPPDRGWGYTF. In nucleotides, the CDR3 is TGTGCCAGCTCGAAACTCCCCCCGGACAGGGGATGGGGCTACACCTTC.

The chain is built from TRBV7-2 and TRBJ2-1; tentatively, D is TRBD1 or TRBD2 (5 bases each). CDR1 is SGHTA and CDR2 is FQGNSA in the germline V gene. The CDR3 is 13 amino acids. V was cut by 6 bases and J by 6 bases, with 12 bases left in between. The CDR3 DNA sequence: TGTGCCAGCAGACCCGGGACCACCAATGAGCAGTTCTTC. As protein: CASRPGTTNEQFF.

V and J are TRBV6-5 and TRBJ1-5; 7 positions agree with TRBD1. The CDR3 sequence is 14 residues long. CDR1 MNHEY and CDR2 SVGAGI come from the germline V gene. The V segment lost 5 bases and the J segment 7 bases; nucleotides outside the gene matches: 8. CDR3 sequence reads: CASSPDRDPQPQHF. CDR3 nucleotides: TGTGCCAGCAGTCCCGACAGGGATCCGCAGCCCCAGCATTTT.

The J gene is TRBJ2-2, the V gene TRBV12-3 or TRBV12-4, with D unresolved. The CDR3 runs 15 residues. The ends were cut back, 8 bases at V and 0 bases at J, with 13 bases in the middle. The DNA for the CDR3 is TGTGCCAGCCGAGCGCGGCCCGCGAACACCGGGGAGCTGTTTTTT. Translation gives CASRARPANTGELFF.

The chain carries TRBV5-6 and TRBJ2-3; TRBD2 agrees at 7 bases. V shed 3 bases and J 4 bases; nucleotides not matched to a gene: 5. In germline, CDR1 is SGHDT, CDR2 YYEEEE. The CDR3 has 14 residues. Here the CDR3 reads CASSSSGGADTQYF. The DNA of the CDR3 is TGTGCCAGCAGCTCCTCTGGGGGGGCAGATACGCAGTATTTT.

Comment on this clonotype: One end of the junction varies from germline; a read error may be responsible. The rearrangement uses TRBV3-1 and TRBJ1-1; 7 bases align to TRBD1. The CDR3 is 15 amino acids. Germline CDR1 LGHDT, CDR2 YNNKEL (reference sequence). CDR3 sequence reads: CASSQPGQAGFEVFF. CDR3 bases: TGTGCCAGCAGCCAACCCGGACAGGCCGGGTTTGAAGTTTTCTTT.